The present entry profiles one T cell receptor beta chain with its context. TCRdb keeps only in-frame clones here, not all; method: immunoSEQ multiplex PCR. Among under 50,000 clones listed, roughly 92% were seen once. This specimen comes from a study of T cell changes during pregnancy in multiple sclerosis. The source material was CD4+ T cells from peripheral blood mononuclear cells, sampled in the first trimester of pregnancy. The TCR was taken from a female donor with multiple sclerosis, enrolled in a pregnancy study.

The CDR3 spells CASSAGQRGGYTF. As DNA, the CDR3 is TGTGCCAGCAGCGCAGGACAAAGGGGTGGCTACACCTTC. The chain recombines TRBV5-4 with TRBJ1-2; a possible D gene is TRBD1 (5 bases). Deletions cut 4 bases from V and 7 bases from J, with 14 bases between. The germline V gene encodes CDR1 SGHNT and CDR2 YYREEE (reference sequence). The CDR3 contains 13 residues.